This T cell receptor (beta chain) was recovered during a study of T cells in women clearing cervical HPV infection. At the level of the study: HLA type stays a possible confounder, typing being limited.

Clones were read by immunoSEQ multiplex PCR, and TCRdb kept only the in-frame ones, dropping some. This repertoire includes 25,000 to 35,000 clones. Overall study findings and caveats: Cases and controls were distinguished at AUC roughly 0.83 by richness and V genes.

A note on this clone: Its specificity is unknown.

Cervical HPV DNA detected by MY09/MY11 PCR, typed by dot-blot. Input material: blood buffy coat. The TCR comes from a woman between 18 and 70 years old with a cervical HPV16 infection that either progressed to CIN3+ or cleared (not recorded which).

The CDR3 sequence: CASSLVRTTSNQPQYF. The CDR3 bases that were read are TGTGCCAGCAGCTTAGTGCGGACTACTAGCAATCAGCCG. The chain couples TRBV7-8 to TRBJ2-3, with D maybe TRBD2 (6 bases). The read gets to within 3 residues of the CDR3 end, and the germline J gene fills in the rest. Germline CDR1 SGHVS, CDR2 FQNEAQ. The CDR3 consists of 16 residues. Supplemented by reference TRBV7-8 and TRBJ2-3, the full variable domain reads GAGVSQSPRYKVAKRGQDVALRCDPISGHVSLFWYQQALGQGPEFLTYFQNEAQLDKSGLPSDRFFAERPEGSVSTLKIQRTQQEDSAVYLCASSLVRTTSNQPQYFGPGTRLTVL.